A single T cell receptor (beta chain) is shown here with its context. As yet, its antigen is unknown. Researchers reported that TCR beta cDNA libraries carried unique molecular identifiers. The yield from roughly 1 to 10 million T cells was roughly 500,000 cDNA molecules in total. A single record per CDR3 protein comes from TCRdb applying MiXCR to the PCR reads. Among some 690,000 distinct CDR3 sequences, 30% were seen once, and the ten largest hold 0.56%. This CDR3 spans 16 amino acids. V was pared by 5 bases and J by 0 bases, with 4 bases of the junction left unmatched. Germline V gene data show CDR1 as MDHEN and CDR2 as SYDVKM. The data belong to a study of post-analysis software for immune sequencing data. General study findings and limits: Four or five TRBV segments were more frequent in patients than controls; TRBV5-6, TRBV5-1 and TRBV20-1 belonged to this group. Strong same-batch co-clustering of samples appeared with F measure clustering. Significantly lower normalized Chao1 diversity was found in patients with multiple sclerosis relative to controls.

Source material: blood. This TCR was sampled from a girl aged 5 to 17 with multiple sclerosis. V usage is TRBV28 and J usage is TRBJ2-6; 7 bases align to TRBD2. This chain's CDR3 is CASSVGGISGANVLTF. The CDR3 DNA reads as TGTGCCAGCAGTGTGGGGGGGATCTCTGGGGCCAACGTCCTGACTTTC.